The rows below give T cell receptor beta chains drawn from one sample of a study of CD8+CD57+ T cells in acquired aplastic anemia. TCRdb itself ran the reads through MiXCR, one entry per CDR3 protein. The table records about 180,000 distinct CDR3 sequences, less than 60% of them present only once. Source material: sorted CD4+, CD8+, or CD8+CD57+ T cells (not recorded which) from PBMCs. Receptors were obtained from a human donor with aplastic anemia. Both conserved end residues are part of each CDR3. D genes are given only for firm matches. Only part of the rows carry a size: once, few, many, or a class if the clone is expanded.

v_call	d_call	j_call	clone_size	cdr3_nt	cdr3_aa
TRBV19	.	TRBJ2-7	.	TGTGCCACCAAAAGGTCCACGGGGTCCTACGAGCAGTACTTC	CATKRSTGSYEQYF
TRBV15	TRBD2	TRBJ2-2	.	TGTGCCACCAGCCCTAGCGGGGGGGCCATCAAGGAGCTGTTTTTT	CATSPSGGAIKELFF
TRBV7-9	TRBD1	TRBJ2-1	many	TGTGCCAGCAGCTCCCATCCCCAGGACAGGGAAGACAATGAGCAGTTCTTC	CASSSHPQDREDNEQFF
TRBV18	TRBD1	TRBJ1-1	few	TGTGCCAGCTCACCACGGACAGGGCATATACCCAGTGAAGCTTTCTTT	CASSPRTGHIPSEAFF
TRBV24-1	TRBD1	TRBJ1-5	.	TGTGCCAGCAGTGAAAGCAGGGGGAACAATCAGCCCCAGCATTTT	CASSESRGNNQPQHF
TRBV5-5	.	TRBJ1-4	many	TGTGCCAGCAGCTTGGTAGGTGGGGTAGATGAAAAACTGTTTTTT	CASSLVGGVDEKLFF
TRBV6-5	.	TRBJ2-1	many	TGTGCCAGCAGTTACGGGACCTCCGACAATGAGCAGTTCTTC	CASSYGTSDNEQFF
TRBV12-3/TRBV12-4	.	TRBJ1-5	.	TGTGCCAGCAGCTTGGCGACAAATCAGCCCCAGCATTTT	CASSLATNQPQHF
TRBV24-1	.	TRBJ1-5	.	TGTGCCACCAGTGATAGGCATCATAGCAATCAGCCCCAGCATTTT	CATSDRHHSNQPQHF
TRBV28	.	TRBJ1-5	.	TGTGCCAGCAGTTTAGCAGGAGGGGGGTTAAGAGAGCCCCAGCATTTT	CASSLAGGGLREPQHF
TRBV20-1	TRBD2	TRBJ2-5	.	TGCAGTGCTAGGCTAGCGGGGGGAACCCAAGAGACCCAGTACTTC	CSARLAGGTQETQYF
TRBV24-1	TRBD1	TRBJ1-2	once	TGTGCCACCAGTGACGGCTACAGGGGTGTAGGTTATGGCTACACCTTC	CATSDGYRGVGYGYTF
TRBV7-2	.	TRBJ1-1	many	TGTGCCAGCTCTAGGGACGCCTCGGTGACTGAAGCTTTCTTT	CASSRDASVTEAFF
TRBV5-6	.	TRBJ1-5	.	TGTGCCAGCAGCTTGAATTATAACGGTCCCAGCTCCAATCAGCCCCAGCATTTT	CASSLNYNGPSSNQPQHF
TRBV6-1	.	TRBJ2-1	once	TGTGCCAGCAGCGCAGACAGGATCTACAATGAGCAGTTCTTC	CASSADRIYNEQFF
TRBV3-1	.	TRBJ1-2	many	TGTGCCAGCAGCCAAGGTGGAGTTGTCTATGGCTACACCTTC	CASSQGGVVYGYTF
TRBV7-9	TRBD2	TRBJ2-3	.	TGTGCCAGCAGCTTAGGAGTCTCGGGACTAGCGGGATGGGGGATGGTAGATACGCAGTATTTT	CASSLGVSGLAGWGMVDTQYF
TRBV19	.	TRBJ1-1	.	TGTGCCAGTAGTGGGGCGGCGGGGCGAGCCACTGAAGCTTTCTTT	CASSGAAGRATEAFF
TRBV5-1	.	TRBJ1-1	many	TGCGCCAGCATGGGAGGGGGGGACACTGAAGCTTTCTTT	CASMGGGDTEAFF
TRBV7-2	.	TRBJ2-5	few	TGTGCCAGCAGCCTAAGGTGGGAGACCCAGTACTTC	CASSLRWETQYF
TRBV18	.	TRBJ2-3	few	TGTGCCAGCTCACCAACCGGGGCTAGCACAGATACGCAGTATTTT	CASSPTGASTDTQYF
TRBV12-3/TRBV12-4	.	TRBJ2-7	.	TGTGCCAGCAGTTCCGCGAACCACGAGCAGTACTTC	CASSSANHEQYF
TRBV25-1	.	TRBJ1-1	.	TGTGCCAGCAGTGCCTCGGACATAGTGAACACTGAAGCTTTCTTT	CASSASDIVNTEAFF
TRBV25-1	.	TRBJ2-7	.	TGTGCCAGCAGTGAACAGACCTACGAGCAGTACTTC	CASSEQTYEQYF
TRBV3-1	TRBD1	TRBJ2-7	many	TGTGCCAGCAGCCACGATGACAGGGTCGAGCAGTACTTC	CASSHDDRVEQYF
TRBV24-1	.	TRBJ1-2	.	TGTGCCACCAGTGACCCTAGCGGCAGCTATGGCTACACCTTC	CATSDPSGSYGYTF
TRBV6-2/TRBV6-3	.	TRBJ1-2	many	TGTGCCAGCAATAACTACATCTATGGCTACACCTTC	CASNNYIYGYTF